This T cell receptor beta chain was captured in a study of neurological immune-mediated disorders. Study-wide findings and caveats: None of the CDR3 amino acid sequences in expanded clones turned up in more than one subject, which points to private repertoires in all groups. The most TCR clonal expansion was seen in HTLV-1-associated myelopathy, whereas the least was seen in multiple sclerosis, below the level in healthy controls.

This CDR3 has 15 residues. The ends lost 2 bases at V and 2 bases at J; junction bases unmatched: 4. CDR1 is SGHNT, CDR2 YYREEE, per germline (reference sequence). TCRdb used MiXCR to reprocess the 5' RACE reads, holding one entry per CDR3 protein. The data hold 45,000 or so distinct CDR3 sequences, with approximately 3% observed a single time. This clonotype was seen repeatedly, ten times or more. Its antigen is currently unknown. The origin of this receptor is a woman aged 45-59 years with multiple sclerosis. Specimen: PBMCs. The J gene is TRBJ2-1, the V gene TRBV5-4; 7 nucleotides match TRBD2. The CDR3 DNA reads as TGTGCCAGCAGCTTTTCAGCGGGGACCTACAATGAGCAGTTCTTC. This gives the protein CASSFSAGTYNEQFF. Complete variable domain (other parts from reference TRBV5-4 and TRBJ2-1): ETGVTQSPTHLIKTRGQQVTLRCSSQSGHNTVSWYQQALGQGPQFIFQYYREEENGRGNFPPRFSGLQFPNYSSELNVNALELDDSALYLCASSFSAGTYNEQFFGPGTRLTVL.